This T cell receptor beta chain was identified during a study of T cells in pancreatic ductal adenocarcinoma. Notes on the study in general: Tumor-versus-blood clonality comparisons may be biased toward lower tumor diversity. Compared with tumor, blood showed more total productive templates and around 8-fold more clonotypes. Mean clonality was about 0.11 in tumors and 0.07 to 0.075 in blood, not significantly different. This surgical cohort overrepresents the minority presenting with early-stage disease.

Trimming left V 4 bases short and J 4 bases short, with 5 bases between. Germline-derived CDR1 and CDR2 are SEHNR and FQNEAQ (reference sequence). There are 12 residues in the CDR3. No neoadjuvant therapy was given to the selected pancreatic ductal adenocarcinoma patients before their surgery. This clone was recorded a few times. The antigen is unknown. The protocol was immunoSEQ multiplex PCR, while the TCRdb copy is restricted to in-frame clones and leaves out a portion. The table shows more than 2,000 clones, with over 65% occurring only once. This clonotype originated in a human donor with pancreatic ductal adenocarcinoma. Material for sequencing was pancreatic tumor tissue. The V call is TRBV7-9, the J call TRBJ2-1; D is uncertain. CDR3 amino acids: CASSYGYNEQFF. CDR3 bases: TGTGCCAGCAGCTACGGATACAATGAGCAGTTCTTC.